This entry lists 8 T cell receptor beta chains sequenced from one sample in a study of cytomegalovirus exposure and HLA in healthy donors. TCRdb's table, derived via immunoSEQ multiplex PCR, lists solely in-frame clones and lacks some. Of some 98,000 clones listed, approximately 90% are singletons. Material for sequencing was PBMCs. Receptor source: a woman aged 25-40 years in good health and CMV-seronegative.

The chain carries TRBV7-2 and TRBJ1-1; D uncertain. The V end lost 3 bases, the J end lost 5 bases, and 16 bases lay between the germline ends. The CDR3 runs to 15 residues. Germline CDR1 and CDR2: SGHTA and FQGNSA. The CDR3, as DNA: TGTGCCAGCAGCTTGAATCTAGAGGGCAGTACTGAAGCTTTCTTT. The encoded protein is CASSLNLEGSTEAFF. The variable domain in full, with the rest retrieved from reference TRBV7-2 and TRBJ1-1, is GAGVSQSPSNKVTEKGKDVELRCDPISGHTALYWYRQSLGQGLEFLIYFQGNSAPDKSGLPSDRFSAERTGGSVSTLTIQRTQQEDSAVYLCASSLNLEGSTEAFFGQGTRLTVV.

J is TRBJ1-6 and V is TRBV25-1; TRBD1 might be the D (5 bases). The CDR3 covers 15 residues. V was trimmed by 3 bases and J by 9 bases, leaving 15 bases between them. Germline loops: CDR1 MGHDK, CDR2 SYGVNS. The CDR3 coding sequence is TGTGCCAGCAGTGAGGTCGGGGGAACAGGTTCACCCCTCCACTTT. This codes for CASSEVGGTGSPLHF.

This clone showed up just a few times. The J gene is TRBJ2-7, the V gene TRBV29-1; D may be TRBD1 (6 bases). Trimming took off 7 bases at V and 2 bases at J, with 18 bases between the two ends. The CDR3 loop spans 14 amino acids. CDR1 is SQVTM, CDR2 ANQGSEA, per germline. CDR3 sequence (DNA): TGCAGCGCCGAAGGGGACAAGGGCCCCTACGAGCAGTACTTC. Protein sequence: CSAEGDKGPYEQYF.

The chain is built from TRBV2 and TRBJ2-7; no definite D call. Per germline, CDR1 SNHLY and CDR2 FYNNEI. The CDR3 is 13 amino acids. V gave up 6 bases and J gave up 0 bases, with 9 bases separating them. CDR3 in DNA: TGTGCCAGCAGAGACACATCCTCCTACGAGCAGTACTTC. Its translation is CASRDTSSYEQYF.

The rearrangement links TRBV2 to TRBJ2-1; 12 bases line up with TRBD1. This CDR3 has 15 amino acids. V trimming: 6 bases; J trimming: 7 bases; junction bases outside the gene matches: 7. Germline loops: CDR1 SNHLY, CDR2 FYNNEI. The CDR3 sequence: CASRKGQGATNEQFF. The CDR3 DNA reads as TGTGCCAGCAGGAAGGGACAGGGGGCCACAAATGAGCAGTTCTTC.

This sequence joins TRBV11-2 and TRBJ1-3, with TRBD1 identical over 7 bases. V dropped 5 bases and J dropped 0; count of bases not matched to a gene: 10. The CDR3 sequence is 17 residues long. Germline assignment: CDR1 SGHAT and CDR2 FQNNGV. CDR3 coding DNA: TGTGCCAGCAGCCCGGAACCGGGACAGACCTCTGGAAACACCATATATTTT. It specifies CASSPEPGQTSGNTIYF.

This clone was seen once. V is TRBV5-6 and J is TRBJ2-3; TRBD1 might be the D (5 bases). V was clipped by 1 base and J by 3 bases, with 12 bases between them. The CDR3 sequence is 15 residues long. Looked up from germline, CDR1 is SGHDT and CDR2 is YYEEEE. CDR3 in amino acids: CASSLNHRRTDTQYF. CDR3 coding DNA: TGTGCCAGCAGCTTGAACCACAGGCGAACAGATACGCAGTATTTT.

This chain connects TRBV7-9 to TRBJ1-1; D ambiguous. The V gene lost 2 bases and the J gene lost 10 bases, with 11 bases spanning the gap. The V gene's germline CDR1 is SEHNR and CDR2 FQNEAQ (reference sequence). This CDR3 comprises 12 residues. The CDR3: CASSLPAGGAFF. The CDR3 nucleotides are TGTGCCAGCAGCTTACCAGCCGGAGGAGCTTTCTTT.